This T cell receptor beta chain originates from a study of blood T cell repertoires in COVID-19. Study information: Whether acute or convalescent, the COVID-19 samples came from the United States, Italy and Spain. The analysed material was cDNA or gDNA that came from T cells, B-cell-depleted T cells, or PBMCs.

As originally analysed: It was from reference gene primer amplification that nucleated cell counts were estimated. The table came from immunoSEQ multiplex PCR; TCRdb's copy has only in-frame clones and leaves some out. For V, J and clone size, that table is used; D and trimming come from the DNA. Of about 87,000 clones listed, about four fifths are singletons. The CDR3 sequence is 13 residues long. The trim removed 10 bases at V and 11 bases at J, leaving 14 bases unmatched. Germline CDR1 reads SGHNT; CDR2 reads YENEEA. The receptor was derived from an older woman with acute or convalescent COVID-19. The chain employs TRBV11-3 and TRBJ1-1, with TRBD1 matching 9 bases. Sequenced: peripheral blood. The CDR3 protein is CATKGQGNLGAFF. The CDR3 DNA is TGTGCCACCAAGGGACAGGGAAATTTGGGGGCTTTCTTT.